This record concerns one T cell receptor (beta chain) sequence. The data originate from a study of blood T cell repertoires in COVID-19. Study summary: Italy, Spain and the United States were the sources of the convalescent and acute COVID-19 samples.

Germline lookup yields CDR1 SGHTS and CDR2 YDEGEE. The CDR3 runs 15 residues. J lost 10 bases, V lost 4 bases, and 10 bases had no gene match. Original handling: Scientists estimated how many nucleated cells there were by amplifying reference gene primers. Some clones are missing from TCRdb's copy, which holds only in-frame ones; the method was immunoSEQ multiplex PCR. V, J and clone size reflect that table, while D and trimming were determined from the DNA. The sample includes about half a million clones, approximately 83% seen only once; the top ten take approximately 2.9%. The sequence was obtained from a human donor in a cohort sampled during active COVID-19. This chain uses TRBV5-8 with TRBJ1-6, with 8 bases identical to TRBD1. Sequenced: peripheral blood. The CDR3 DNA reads TGTGCCAGCAGCCTATTAGGGACAGGACCATCACCCCTCCACTTT. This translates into CASSLLGTGPSPLHF.